The T cell receptor beta chain described here comes from a study of cytomegalovirus exposure and HLA in healthy donors (TCRdb year 2017). For the study in its entirety: The 650 to 800 repertoires of the first cohort and the 120 validation repertoires were produced on the same platform, according to a later analysis. The study aimed to test whether cataloging public T cell receptors could reveal signatures of past pathogen exposure. Besides the first cohort of approximately 710 subjects, a separate validation cohort made up of 120 or so different subjects was used. To predict cytomegalovirus infection status, the study brought together high-throughput TCR immunosequencing, statistical association of individual TCRs with disease status, and machine learning.

The library was built by means of the immunoSEQ multiplex PCR assay. The paper's processing steps were these. A statistical classification framework was developed to diagnose cytomegalovirus status using the catalog of TCR beta chain sequences. Entries here come from immuneACCESS through TCRdb and include only in-frame sequences with V and J called. Some clones fail to appear in such tables; in the studies checked, an unresolved V gene covers under half of the shortfall, and the cause of the remainder is unknown. That table is the source of V, J and clone size, and D and trimming were worked out from the DNA. This sample is represented by around 160,000 clones; about 90% of them were singletons. 3% to 3.5% of the sample is in the top ten clones. The donors were included in the validation cohort of approximately 120 subjects, a group kept apart from the roughly 680-subject first cohort. On the study overall, not on this receptor specifically: A total of about 180 TCR beta chains were listed by the study as associated with cytomegalovirus. The classifier was reported to diagnose cytomegalovirus status with high specificity and sensitivity in both the original cohort and the validation cohort. A few of the identified cytomegalovirus-associated TCR beta chains were confirmed in vitro to be specific for cytomegalovirus antigens. Subsequent analysis determined that TCRs grouped into clusters in the first cohort also showed a tendency toward co-occurrence across the 120 or so validation repertoires, and 85% to 95% of cluster scores exceeded 0. The validation cohort had no HLA typing available for a later analysis, so co-occurrence within that cohort was assessed over all 120 or so repertoires. The authors suggested that the approach could potentially be generalized to other disease states and immunological phenotypes. Across donors, most TCR sequences were observed very rarely, whereas some public TCRs were present in many individuals.

Compared with germline, V lacks 4 bases and J lacks 8 bases; bases without a gene match: 5. As encoded in the germline V gene, CDR1 is SNHLY while CDR2 is FYNNEI. Reading from cysteine to phenylalanine, the CDR3 counts 13 amino acids. The retained sequence is limited to the CDR3, 39 bases, with the frame set at the first base. About this clone itself: This clone's antigen is unknown. Per-base qualities were not stored, and no clone one base away is much larger.

The clonotype originates from a woman in her late teens or twenties in good health and CMV-seropositive. What was sequenced was PBMCs. This receptor chain uses TRBV2 and TRBJ1-2; TRBD1 lines up with 9 middle nucleotides. The bases read TGTGCCAGCAGTGGAACAGGGGGCCGCGGCTACACCTTC. Its protein is CASSGTGGRGYTF.